This T cell receptor beta chain was obtained from a study of blood T cell repertoires in COVID-19 (dated by TCRdb to 2020 to 2021). General notes on the study: Recovered participants in ImmuneRACE Cohort 3 were defined as having two consecutive negative NP/OP PCR tests, clearance from a healthcare professional, or resolution of symptoms. Samples from collaborators originated in the United States, Italy and Spain and spanned both the acute and convalescent phases of COVID-19. The prospective study material was composed of cDNA or gDNA derived from T cells, B-cell-depleted T cells, or PBMCs. The dataset comprised deeply sampled blood TCRbeta repertoires from subjects exposed to, actively infected with, or recovered from COVID-19. A freely available public database, intended as a resource for researchers studying the immune response to SARS-CoV-2, is where the repertoires were released. Samples came from the ongoing ImmuneRACE study (first 160 participants) plus 1,254 subjects from 6 global collaborators. Nearly every sample came with metadata listing a de-identified subject ID, COVID-19 status, age in years and sex. Where available, HLA class I and class II types were obtained from metadata supplied by the sample provider rather than from assay-based typing.

General conclusions and limits of the study: Clinical and demographic metadata were provided uncurated, with the amount varying by source and participant.

In regard to this clone: Its antigen is not yet known. No base qualities exist here, and no much larger clone lies one base off it.

TCRbeta CDR3 regions were amplified from genomic DNA using the immunoSEQ Assay, a bias-controlled multiplex PCR. The authors' analysis ran thus. The number of nucleated cells in each sample was estimated by amplification of reference gene primers within the assay. Sequence reads were collapsed and filtered to measure the absolute abundance of every unique TCRbeta CDR3 rearrangement. For each sample, productive Simpson clonality was calculated as the square root of Simpson's diversity index across productive rearrangements. TCRdb carries this immuneACCESS record with in-frame sequences only. Its versions omit some clonotypes, under half of them owing to an unresolved V gene in the studies checked, with the rest unexplained. For V, J and clone size, that table is used; D and trimming come from the DNA. The sample profile shows roughly 150,000 clones; nearly 85% of them were found once. Jointly, the top ten make up around 3.9% of the sample.

Participants in the prospective study were aged roughly 18 to 100 years, lived in 20 to 25 United States geographic areas, and enrolled through a virtual design. In the prospective study, participants were assigned to cohorts based on the clinical history participants reported in a screening survey and a study questionnaire. Mobile phlebotomists in the prospective study collected whole blood, serum and a nasopharyngeal or oropharyngeal swab from every participant. Prospective study participants could optionally give additional blood draws and questionnaires over a 2-month period. Before DNA extraction, blood samples from the prospective study were shipped at room temperature or frozen. The TCR comes from a man in his forties or fifties in a cohort exposed to, infected with or recovered from COVID-19 (not recorded which). Material for sequencing was PBMCs or T cells enriched from blood (not recorded which).

This receptor carries the CDR3 CASSIGMRNTEAFF. Here is the DNA: TGTGCCAGTAGTATAGGAATGAGAAACACTGAAGCTTTCTTT. The chain uses TRBV19 and TRBJ1-1, with the identity of the D gene unclear. From a lookup of the germline V gene (reference sequence), CDR1 and CDR2 are LNHDA and SQIVND. V is pared back by 1 base and J by 2 bases, with 8 bases lying between the germline termini. From cysteine to phenylalanine, the CDR3 is 14 amino acids long. The retained sequence is limited to the CDR3, 42 bases, with the frame set at the first base. Full variable domain (CDR3 extended with the reference TRBV19 and TRBJ1-1 proteins): DGGITQSPKYLFRKEGQNVTLSCEQNLNHDAMYWYRQDPGQGLRLIYYSQIVNDFQKGDIAEGYSVSREKKESFPLTVTSAQKNPTAFYLCASSIGMRNTEAFFGQGTRLTVV.